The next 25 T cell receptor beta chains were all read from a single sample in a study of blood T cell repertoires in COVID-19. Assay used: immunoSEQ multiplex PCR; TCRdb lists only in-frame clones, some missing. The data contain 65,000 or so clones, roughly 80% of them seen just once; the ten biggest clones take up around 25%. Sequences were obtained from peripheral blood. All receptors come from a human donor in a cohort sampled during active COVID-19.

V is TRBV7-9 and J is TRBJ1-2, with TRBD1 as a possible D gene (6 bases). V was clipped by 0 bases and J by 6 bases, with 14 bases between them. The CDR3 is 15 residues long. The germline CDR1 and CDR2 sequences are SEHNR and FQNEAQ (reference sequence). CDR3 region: CASSLAGDRSDGYTF. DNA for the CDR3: TGTGCCAGCAGCTTAGCGGGAGACAGGTCCGATGGCTACACCTTC. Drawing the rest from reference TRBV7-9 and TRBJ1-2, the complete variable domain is DTGVSQNPRHKITKRGQNVTFRCDPISEHNRLYWYRQTLGQGPEFLTYFQNEAQLEKSRLLSDRFSAERPKGSFSTLEIQRTEQGDSAMYLCASSLAGDRSDGYTFGSGTRLTVV.

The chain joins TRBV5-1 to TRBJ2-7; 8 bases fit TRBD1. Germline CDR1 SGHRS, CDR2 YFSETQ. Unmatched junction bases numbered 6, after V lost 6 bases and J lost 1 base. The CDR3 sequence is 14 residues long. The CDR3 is CASIRDRMSYEQYF. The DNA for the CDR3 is TGCGCCAGCATTCGGGACAGGATGTCCTACGAGCAGTACTTC.

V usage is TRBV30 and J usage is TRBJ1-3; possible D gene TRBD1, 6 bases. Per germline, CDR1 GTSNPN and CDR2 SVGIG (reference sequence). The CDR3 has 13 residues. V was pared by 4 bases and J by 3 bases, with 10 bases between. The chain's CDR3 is CAWNREGGNTIYF. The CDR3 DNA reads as TGTGCCTGGAACAGGGAGGGTGGAAACACCATATATTTT.

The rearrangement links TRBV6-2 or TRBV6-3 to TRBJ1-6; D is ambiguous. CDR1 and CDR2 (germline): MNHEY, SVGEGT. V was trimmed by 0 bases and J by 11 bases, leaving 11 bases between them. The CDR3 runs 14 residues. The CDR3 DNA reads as TGTGCCAGCAGTTACTCGAGTGCCCTGGCACCCCTCCACTTT. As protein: CASSYSSALAPLHF.

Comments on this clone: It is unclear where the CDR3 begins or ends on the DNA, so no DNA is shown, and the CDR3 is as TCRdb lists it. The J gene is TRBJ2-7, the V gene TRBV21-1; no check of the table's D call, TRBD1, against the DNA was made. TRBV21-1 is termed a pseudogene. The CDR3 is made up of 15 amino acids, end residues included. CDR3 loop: CASSKWGTGSYEQYF.

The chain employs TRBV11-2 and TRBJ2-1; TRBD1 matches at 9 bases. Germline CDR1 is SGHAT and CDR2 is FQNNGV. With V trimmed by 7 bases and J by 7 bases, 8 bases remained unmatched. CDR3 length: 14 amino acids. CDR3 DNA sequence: TGTGCCAGCACCAGGACAGGGGATTTAAATGAGCAGTTCTTC. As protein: CASTRTGDLNEQFF.

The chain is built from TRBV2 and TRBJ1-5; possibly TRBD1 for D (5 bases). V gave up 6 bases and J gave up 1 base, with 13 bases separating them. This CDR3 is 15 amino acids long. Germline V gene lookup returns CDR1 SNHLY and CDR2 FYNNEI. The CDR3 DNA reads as TGTGCCAGCAGCGCTACAGGTTTGAGCAATCAGCCCCAGCATTTT. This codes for CASSATGLSNQPQHF.

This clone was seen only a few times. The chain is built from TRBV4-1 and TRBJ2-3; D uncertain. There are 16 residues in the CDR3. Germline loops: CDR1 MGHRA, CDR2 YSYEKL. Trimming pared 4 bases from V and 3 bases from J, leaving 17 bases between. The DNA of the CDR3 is TGCGCCAGCAGCCGGGCCCTCGGCCGGCCAACAGATACGCAGTATTTT. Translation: CASSRALGRPTDTQYF.

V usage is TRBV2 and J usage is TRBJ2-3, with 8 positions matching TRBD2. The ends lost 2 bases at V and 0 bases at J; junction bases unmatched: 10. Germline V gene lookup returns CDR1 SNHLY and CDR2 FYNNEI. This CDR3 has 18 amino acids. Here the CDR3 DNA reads TGTGCCAGCAGTGAAACTGATAGCGGGACATCTAGCACAGATACGCAGTATTTT. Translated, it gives CASSETDSGTSSTDTQYF.

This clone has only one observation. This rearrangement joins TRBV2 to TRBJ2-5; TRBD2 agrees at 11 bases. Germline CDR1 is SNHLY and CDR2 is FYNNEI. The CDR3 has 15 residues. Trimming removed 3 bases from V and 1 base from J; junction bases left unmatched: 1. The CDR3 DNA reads TGTGCCAGCAGTGAGACTAGCGGGATCCAAGAGACCCAGTACTTC. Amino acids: CASSETSGIQETQYF. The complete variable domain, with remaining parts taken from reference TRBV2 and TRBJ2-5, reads EPEVTQTPSHQVTQMGQEVILRCVPISNHLYFYWYRQILGQKVEFLVSFYNNEISEKSEIFDDQFSVERPDGSNFTLKIRSTKLEDSAMYFCASSETSGIQETQYFGPGTRLLVL.

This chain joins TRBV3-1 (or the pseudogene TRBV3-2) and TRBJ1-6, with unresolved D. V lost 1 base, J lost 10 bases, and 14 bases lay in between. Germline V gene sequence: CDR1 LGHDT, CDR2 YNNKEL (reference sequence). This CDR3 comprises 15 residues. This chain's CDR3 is CASSQVHTSGSPLHF. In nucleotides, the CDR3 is TGTGCCAGCAGCCAAGTTCACACCTCGGGGTCACCCCTCCACTTT.

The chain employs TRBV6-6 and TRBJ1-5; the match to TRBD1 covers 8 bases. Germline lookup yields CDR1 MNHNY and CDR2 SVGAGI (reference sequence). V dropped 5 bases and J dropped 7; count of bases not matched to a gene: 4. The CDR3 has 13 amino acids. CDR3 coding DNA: TGTGCCAGCAGTCAGGGGGCCTGGCAGCCCCAGCATTTT. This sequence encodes CASSQGAWQPQHF.

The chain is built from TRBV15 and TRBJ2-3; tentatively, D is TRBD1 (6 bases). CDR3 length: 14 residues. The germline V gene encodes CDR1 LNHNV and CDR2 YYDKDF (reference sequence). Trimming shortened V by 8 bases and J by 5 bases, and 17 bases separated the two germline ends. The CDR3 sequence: CATASQGKGDTQYF. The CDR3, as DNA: TGTGCCACCGCTAGTCAGGGGAAGGGAGATACGCAGTATTTT.

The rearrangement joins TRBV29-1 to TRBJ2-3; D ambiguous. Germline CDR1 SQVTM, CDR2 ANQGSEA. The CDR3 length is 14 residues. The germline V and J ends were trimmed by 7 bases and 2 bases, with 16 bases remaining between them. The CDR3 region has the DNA TGCAGCGCCCAAGCCCGGTACGACACAGATACGCAGTATTTT. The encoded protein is CSAQARYDTDTQYF.

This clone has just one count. As DNA, the CDR3 is TGTGCCAGCAGTTCCGTACCGGGACTCAAGCAGTTCTTC. It translates to CASSSVPGLKQFF. The chain employs TRBV12-3 or TRBV12-4 and TRBJ2-1; D perhaps matches TRBD2 (6 bases). CDR3 length: 13 amino acids. The V end was cut by 4 bases, the J end by 11 bases, with 15 bases between.

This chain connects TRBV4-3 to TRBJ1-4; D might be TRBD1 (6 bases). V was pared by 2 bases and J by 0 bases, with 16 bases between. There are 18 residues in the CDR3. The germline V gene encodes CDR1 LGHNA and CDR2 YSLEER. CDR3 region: CASSQWSGEGATNEKLFF. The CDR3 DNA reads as TGCGCCAGCAGCCAATGGTCAGGGGAAGGAGCAACTAATGAAAAACTGTTTTTT.

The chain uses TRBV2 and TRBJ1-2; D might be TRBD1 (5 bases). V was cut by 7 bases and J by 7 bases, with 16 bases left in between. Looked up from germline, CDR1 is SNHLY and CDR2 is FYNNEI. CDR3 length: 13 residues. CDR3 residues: CASTLEGASGYTF. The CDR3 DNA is TGTGCCAGCACCTTGGAAGGGGCAAGTGGCTACACCTTC.

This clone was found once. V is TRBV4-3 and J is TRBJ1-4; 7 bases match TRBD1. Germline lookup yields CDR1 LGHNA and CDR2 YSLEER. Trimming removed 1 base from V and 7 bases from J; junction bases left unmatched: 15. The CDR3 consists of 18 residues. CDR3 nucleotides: TGCGCCAGCAGCCAAGTGGCAGGGGGGAATTTGGGTTTTGAAAAACTGTTTTTT. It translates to CASSQVAGGNLGFEKLFF.

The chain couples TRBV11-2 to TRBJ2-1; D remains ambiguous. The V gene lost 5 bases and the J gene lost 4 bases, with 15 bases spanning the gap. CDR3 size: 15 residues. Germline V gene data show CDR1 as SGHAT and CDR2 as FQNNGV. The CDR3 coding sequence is TGTGCCAGCAGCCCCCTCGTCCGCAGGTACAATGAGCAGTTCTTC. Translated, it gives CASSPLVRRYNEQFF. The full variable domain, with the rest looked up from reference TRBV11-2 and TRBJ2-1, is EAGVAQSPRYKIIEKRQSVAFWCNPISGHATLYWYQQILGQGPKLLIQFQNNGVVDDSQLPKDRFSAERLKGVDSTLKIQPAKLEDSAVYLCASSPLVRRYNEQFFGPGTRLTVL.

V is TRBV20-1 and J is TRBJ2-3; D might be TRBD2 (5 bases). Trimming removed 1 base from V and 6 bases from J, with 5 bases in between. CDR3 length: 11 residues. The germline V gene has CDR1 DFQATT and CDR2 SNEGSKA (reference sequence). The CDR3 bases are TGCAGTGCTAGAGCTAGCGATACGCAGTATTTT. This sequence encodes CSARASDTQYF.

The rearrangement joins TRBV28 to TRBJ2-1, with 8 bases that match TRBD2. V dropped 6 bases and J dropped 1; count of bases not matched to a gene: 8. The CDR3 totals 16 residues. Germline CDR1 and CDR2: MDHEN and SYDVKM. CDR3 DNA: TGTGCCAGCAGCCGGCCTAGCGGGTTTTCCTACAATGAGCAGTTCTTC. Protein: CASSRPSGFSYNEQFF.

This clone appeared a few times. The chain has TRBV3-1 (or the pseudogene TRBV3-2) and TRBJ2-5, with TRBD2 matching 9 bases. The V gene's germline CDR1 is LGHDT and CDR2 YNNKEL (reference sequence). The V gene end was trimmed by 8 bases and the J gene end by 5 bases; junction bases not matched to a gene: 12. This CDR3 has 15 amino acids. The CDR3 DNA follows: TGTGCCAGCTCAGGGACTAGCTCGTTTAAGGAGACCCAGTACTTC. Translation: CASSGTSSFKETQYF.

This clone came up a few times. The CDR3 here is CASKTREGMDEQFF. The CDR3 DNA reads TGTGCCAGCAAGACGCGGGAGGGCATGGATGAGCAGTTCTTC. The V and J genes are TRBV7-8 and TRBJ2-1, with TRBD2 identical over 9 bases. The CDR3 spans 14 residues. Germline-derived CDR1 and CDR2 are SGHVS and FQNEAQ. V lost 7 bases, J lost 8 bases, and 9 bases stayed unmatched.

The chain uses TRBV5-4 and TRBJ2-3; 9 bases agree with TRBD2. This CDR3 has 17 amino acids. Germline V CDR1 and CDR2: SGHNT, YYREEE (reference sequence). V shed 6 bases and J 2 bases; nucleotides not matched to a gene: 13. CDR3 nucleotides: TGTGCCAGCATGGCGGGAGGGCCAGGGGCGGCCACAGATACGCAGTATTTT. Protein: CASMAGGPGAATDTQYF.

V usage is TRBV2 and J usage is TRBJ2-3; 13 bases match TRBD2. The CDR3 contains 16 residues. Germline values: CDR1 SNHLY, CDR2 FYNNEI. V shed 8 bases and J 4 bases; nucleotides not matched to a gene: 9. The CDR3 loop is CASHTGLAGDADTQYF. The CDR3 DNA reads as TGTGCCAGCCACACAGGACTAGCGGGAGACGCAGATACGCAGTATTTT.